This TCR beta chain was recorded in a study of long-term antiretroviral therapy in people with HIV. Notes on this clone: The antigen remains undetermined.

Germline CDR1 is MNHNS and CDR2 is SASEGT. The CDR3 is made up of 19 amino acids. Germline trimming cut 3 bases from V and 1 base from J; bases unmatched to any gene: 12. This was the immunoSEQ v3.0 assay at survey level. Measured with immunoSEQ multiplex PCR; TCRdb has only the in-frame clones, and not every one. The top ten clones hold more than 7% of a sample with fewer than 20,000 clones, roughly four fifths of them seen once. General study findings and limits: No data on ART adherence, viral resistance or therapy changes.

The chain couples TRBV6-1 to TRBJ2-3, with 11 bases identical to TRBD2. This TCR was recovered from a man between 18 and 29 years old with HIV. The sequencing used unsorted PBMCs, collected 0.1 years after starting antiretroviral therapy. In nucleotides, the CDR3 is TGTGCCAGCAGTGAGAGTACTCTAGCGGGAGGCTGGGGCACAGATACGCAGTATTTT. Encoded protein: CASSESTLAGGWGTDTQYF.